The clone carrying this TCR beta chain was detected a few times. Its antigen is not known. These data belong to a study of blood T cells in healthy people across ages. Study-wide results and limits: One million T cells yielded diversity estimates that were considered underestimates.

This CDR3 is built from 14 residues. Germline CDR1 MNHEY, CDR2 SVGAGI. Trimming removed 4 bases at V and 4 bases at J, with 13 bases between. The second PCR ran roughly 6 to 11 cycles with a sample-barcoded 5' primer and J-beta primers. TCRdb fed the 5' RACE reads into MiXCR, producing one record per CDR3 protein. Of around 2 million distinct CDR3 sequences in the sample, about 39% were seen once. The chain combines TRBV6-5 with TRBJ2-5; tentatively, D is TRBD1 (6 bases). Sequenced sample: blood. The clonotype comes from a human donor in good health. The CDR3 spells CASSFDRWIETQYF. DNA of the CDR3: TGTGCCAGCAGTTTCGACAGGTGGATAGAGACCCAGTACTTC.